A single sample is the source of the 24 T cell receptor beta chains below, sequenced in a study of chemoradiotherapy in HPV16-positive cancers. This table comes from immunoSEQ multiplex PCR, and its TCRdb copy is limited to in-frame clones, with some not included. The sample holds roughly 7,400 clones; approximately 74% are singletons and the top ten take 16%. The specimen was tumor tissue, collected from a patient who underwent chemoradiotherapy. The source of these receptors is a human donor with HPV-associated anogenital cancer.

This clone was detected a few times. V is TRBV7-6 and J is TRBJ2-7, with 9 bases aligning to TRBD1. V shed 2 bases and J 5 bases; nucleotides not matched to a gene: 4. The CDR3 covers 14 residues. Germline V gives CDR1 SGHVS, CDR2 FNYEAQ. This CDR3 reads CASSLRGQGDEQYF. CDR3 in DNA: TGTGCCAGCAGCTTAAGGGGACAGGGTGACGAGCAGTACTTC.

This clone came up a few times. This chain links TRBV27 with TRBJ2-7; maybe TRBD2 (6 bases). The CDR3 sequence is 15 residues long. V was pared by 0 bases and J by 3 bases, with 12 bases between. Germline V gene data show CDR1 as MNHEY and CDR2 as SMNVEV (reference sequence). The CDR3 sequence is CASSLSGGSHYEQYF. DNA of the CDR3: TGTGCCAGCAGTTTATCGGGGGGAAGCCACTACGAGCAGTACTTC.

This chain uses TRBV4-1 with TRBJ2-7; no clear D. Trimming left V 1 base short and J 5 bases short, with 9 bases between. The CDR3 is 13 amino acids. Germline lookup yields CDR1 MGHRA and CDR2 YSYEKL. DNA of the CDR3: TGCGCCAGCAGCCAAGTCTCCAGCCACGAGCAGTACTTC. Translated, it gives CASSQVSSHEQYF.

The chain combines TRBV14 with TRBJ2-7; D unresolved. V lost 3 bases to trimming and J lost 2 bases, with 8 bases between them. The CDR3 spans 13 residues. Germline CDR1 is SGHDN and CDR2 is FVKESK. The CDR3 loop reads CASSQAAAYEQYF. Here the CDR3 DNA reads TGTGCCAGCAGCCAGGCAGCAGCCTACGAGCAGTACTTC.

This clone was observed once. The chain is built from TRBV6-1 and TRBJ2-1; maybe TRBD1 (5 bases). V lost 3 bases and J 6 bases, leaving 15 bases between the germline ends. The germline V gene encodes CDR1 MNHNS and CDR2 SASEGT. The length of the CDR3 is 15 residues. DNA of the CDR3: TGTGCCAGCAGTGATCAGGGCCAGAGGTCCAATGAGCAGTTCTTC. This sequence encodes CASSDQGQRSNEQFF.

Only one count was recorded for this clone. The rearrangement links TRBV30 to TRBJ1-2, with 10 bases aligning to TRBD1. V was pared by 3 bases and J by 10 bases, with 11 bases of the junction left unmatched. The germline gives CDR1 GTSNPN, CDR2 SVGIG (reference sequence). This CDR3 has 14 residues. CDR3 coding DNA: TGTGCCTGGAGCCAAAACCCGGGACAGGGGTTCTACACCTTC. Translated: CAWSQNPGQGFYTF.

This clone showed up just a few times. The CDR3 DNA follows: TGTGCCAGCAGCTTGGGGACAAACAGCAATCAGCCCCAGCATTTT. It translates to CASSLGTNSNQPQHF. The chain has TRBV7-2 and TRBJ1-5, with D possibly being TRBD1 (6 bases). Germline V CDR1 and CDR2: SGHTA, FQGNSA. The CDR3 has 15 amino acids. Trimming took 3 bases from V and 1 from J, leaving 10 bases between them.

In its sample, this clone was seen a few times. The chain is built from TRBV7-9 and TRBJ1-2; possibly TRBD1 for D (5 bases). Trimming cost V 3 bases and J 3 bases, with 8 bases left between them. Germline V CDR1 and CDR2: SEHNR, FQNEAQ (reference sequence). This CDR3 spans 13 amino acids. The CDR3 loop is CASSFTGHYGYTF. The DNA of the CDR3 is TGTGCCAGCAGCTTTACAGGCCACTATGGCTACACCTTC.

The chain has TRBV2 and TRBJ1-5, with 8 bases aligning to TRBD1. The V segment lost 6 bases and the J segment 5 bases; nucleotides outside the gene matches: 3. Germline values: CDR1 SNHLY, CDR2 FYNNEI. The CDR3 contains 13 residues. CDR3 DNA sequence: TGTGCCAGCAGACAGGGGGAGGATCAGCCCCAGCATTTT. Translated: CASRQGEDQPQHF.

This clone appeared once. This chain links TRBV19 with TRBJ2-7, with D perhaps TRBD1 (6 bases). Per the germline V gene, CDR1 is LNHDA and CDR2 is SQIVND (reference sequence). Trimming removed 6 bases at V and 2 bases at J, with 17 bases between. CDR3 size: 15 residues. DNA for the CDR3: TGTGCCAGTAGAAAGAACAGGGAAGGGGCCTACGAGCAGTACTTC. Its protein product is CASRKNREGAYEQYF.

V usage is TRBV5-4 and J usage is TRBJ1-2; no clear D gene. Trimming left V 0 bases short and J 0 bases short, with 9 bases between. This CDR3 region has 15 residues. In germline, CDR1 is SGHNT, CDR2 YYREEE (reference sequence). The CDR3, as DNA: TGTGCCAGCAGCTTGGAAAGGCAAACTAACTATGGCTACACCTTC. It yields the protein CASSLERQTNYGYTF. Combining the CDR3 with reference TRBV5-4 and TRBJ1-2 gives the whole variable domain ETGVTQSPTHLIKTRGQQVTLRCSSQSGHNTVSWYQQALGQGPQFIFQYYREEENGRGNFPPRFSGLQFPNYSSELNVNALELDDSALYLCASSLERQTNYGYTFGSGTRLTVV.

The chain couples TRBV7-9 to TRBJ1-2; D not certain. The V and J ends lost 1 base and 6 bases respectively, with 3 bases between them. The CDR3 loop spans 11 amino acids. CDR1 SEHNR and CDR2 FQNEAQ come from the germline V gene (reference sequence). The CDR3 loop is CASSLVDGYTF. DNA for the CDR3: TGTGCCAGCAGCTTAGTGGATGGCTACACCTTC.

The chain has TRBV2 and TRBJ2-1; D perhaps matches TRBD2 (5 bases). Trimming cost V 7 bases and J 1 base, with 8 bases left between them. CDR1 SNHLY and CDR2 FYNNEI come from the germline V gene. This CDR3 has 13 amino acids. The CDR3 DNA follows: TGTGCCAGCATCCCGGGGTCCTACAATGAGCAGTTCTTC. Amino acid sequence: CASIPGSYNEQFF.

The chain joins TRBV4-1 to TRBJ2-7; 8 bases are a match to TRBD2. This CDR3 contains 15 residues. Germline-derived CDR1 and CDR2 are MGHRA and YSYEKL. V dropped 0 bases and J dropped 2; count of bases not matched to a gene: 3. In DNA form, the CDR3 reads TGCGCCAGCAGCCAAGACCTTAGCGGGACCTACGAGCAGTACTTC. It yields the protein CASSQDLSGTYEQYF.

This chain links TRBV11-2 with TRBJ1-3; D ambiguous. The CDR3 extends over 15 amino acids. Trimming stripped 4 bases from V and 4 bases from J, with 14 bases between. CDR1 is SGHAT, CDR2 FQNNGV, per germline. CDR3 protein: CASSSLPGSGNTIYF. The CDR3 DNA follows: TGTGCCAGCAGCTCCCTCCCGGGGTCGGGAAACACCATATATTTT. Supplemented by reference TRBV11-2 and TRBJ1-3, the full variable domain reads EAGVAQSPRYKIIEKRQSVAFWCNPISGHATLYWYQQILGQGPKLLIQFQNNGVVDDSQLPKDRFSAERLKGVDSTLKIQPAKLEDSAVYLCASSSLPGSGNTIYFGEGSWLTVV.

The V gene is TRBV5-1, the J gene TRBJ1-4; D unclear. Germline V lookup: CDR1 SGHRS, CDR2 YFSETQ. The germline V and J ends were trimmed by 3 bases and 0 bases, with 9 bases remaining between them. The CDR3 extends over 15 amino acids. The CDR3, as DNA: TGCGCCAGCAGCTCGGAGGCTGCAACTAATGAAAAACTGTTTTTT. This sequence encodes CASSSEAATNEKLFF.

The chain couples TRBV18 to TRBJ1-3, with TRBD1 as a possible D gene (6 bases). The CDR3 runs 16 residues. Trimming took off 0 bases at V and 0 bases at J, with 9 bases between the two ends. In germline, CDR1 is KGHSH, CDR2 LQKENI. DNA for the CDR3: TGTGCCAGCTCACCACCGACAGGTCGCTCTGGAAACACCATATATTTT. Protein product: CASSPPTGRSGNTIYF.

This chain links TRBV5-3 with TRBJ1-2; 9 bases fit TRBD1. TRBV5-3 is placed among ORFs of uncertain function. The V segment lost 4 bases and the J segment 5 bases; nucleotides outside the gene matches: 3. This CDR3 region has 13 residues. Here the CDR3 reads CARSGDREYGYTF. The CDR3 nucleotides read TGTGCCAGAAGCGGGGACAGGGAGTATGGCTACACCTTC.

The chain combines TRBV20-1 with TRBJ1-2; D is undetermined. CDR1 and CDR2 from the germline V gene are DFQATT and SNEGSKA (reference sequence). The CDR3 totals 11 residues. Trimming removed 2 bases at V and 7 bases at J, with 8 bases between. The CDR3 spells CSARTGAGYTF. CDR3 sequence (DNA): TGCAGTGCTAGAACCGGAGCTGGCTACACCTTC.

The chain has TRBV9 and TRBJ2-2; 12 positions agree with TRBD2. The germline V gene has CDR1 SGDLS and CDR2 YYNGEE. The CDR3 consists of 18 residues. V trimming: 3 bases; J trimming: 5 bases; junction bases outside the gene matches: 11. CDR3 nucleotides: TGTGCCAGCAGCGGGACTAGCGGGGCCGCCGGGCCGACCGGGGAGCTGTTTTTT. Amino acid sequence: CASSGTSGAAGPTGELFF.

CDR3: CASSYSTGDYGYTF. The CDR3 nucleotides read TGTGCCAGCAGCTACTCGACAGGGGACTATGGCTACACCTTC. The rearrangement uses TRBV7-8 and TRBJ1-2, with TRBD1 matching over 8 bases. Germline V gives CDR1 SGHVS, CDR2 FQNEAQ. The CDR3 spans 14 residues. The junction had 4 bases not matched to a gene; V was cut back by 4 bases and J by 3 bases.

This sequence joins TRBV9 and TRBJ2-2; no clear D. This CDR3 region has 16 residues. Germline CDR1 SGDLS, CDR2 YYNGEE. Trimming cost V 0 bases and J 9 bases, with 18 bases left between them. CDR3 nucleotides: TGTGCCAGCAGCGTAGGTTTTCTGGGTTTTGGCCGGGAGCTGTTTTTT. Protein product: CASSVGFLGFGRELFF.

The CDR3 coding sequence is TGCGCCAGCAGCCAAGCCCTCTCGGCAGGCCTTAACTATGGCTACACCTTC. Translating gives CASSQALSAGLNYGYTF. This chain joins TRBV4-1 and TRBJ1-2; D not certain. The V gene lost 1 base and the J gene lost 1 base, with 16 bases spanning the gap. The CDR3 is 17 residues long. Germline assignment: CDR1 MGHRA and CDR2 YSYEKL.

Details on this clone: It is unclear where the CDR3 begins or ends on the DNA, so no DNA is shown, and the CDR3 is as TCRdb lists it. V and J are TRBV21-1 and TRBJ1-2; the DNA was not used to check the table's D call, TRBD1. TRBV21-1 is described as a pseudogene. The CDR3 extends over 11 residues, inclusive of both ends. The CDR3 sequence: CASRYSCGYTF.